The source of this T cell receptor (beta chain) is a study of T-cell memory formation after mild COVID-19. The CDR3 runs 14 residues. V shed 6 bases and J shed 8 bases, with 16 bases lying between them. Germline loops: CDR1 SGHTA, CDR2 FQGNSA. General observations from the study: In pre-infection memory, a portion of responding clones appeared, which suggested that cross-reactive memory joined. CD4/CD8 balance held among clones contracting day 15 to 85, and later expanders leaned CD4+.

TCRdb reprocessed the 5' RACE reads via MiXCR and lists one record per CDR3 protein. The table lists around 310,000 distinct CDR3 sequences, 14% of them singletons. Comments on this clonotype: What it binds is unknown.

The TCR originated in a man in his late teens or twenties who had mild COVID-19 (a few samples of this study predate the infection). Cell type and time point are not known. The sequenced sample was PBMCs or a T cell subset sorted from them (not recorded which). The chain combines TRBV7-2 with TRBJ2-2; TRBD1 might be the D (6 bases). The CDR3 here is CASRRAQGWGELFF. The CDR3 bases are TGTGCCAGCAGACGAGCCCAGGGGTGGGGGGAGCTGTTTTTT. Variable domain in full (rest from reference TRBV7-2 and TRBJ2-2): GAGVSQSPSNKVTEKGKDVELRCDPISGHTALYWYRQSLGQGLEFLIYFQGNSAPDKSGLPSDRFSAERTGGSVSTLTIQRTQQEDSAVYLCASRRAQGWGELFFGEGSRLTVL.